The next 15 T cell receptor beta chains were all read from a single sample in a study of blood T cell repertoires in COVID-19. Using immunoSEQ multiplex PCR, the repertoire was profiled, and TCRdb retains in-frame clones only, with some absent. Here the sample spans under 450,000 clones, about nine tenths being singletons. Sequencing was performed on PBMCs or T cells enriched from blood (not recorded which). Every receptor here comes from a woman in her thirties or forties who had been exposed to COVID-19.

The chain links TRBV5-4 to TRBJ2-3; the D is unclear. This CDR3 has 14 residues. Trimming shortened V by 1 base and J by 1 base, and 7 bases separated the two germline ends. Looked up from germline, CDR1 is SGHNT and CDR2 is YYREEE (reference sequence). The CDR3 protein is CASSLSVGTDTQYF. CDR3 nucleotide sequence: TGTGCCAGCAGCTTGTCGGTTGGCACAGATACGCAGTATTTT.

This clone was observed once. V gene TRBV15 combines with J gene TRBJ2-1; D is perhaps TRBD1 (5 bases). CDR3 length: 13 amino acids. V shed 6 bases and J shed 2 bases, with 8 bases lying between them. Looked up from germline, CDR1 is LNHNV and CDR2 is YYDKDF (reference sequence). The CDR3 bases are TGTGCCACCAGGGGGCCAGCCTACAATGAGCAGTTCTTC. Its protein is CATRGPAYNEQFF. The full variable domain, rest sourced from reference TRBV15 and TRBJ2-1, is DAMVIQNPRYQVTQFGKPVTLSCSQTLNHNVMYWYQQKSSQAPKLLFHYYDKDFNNEADTPDNFQSRRPNTSFCFLDIRSPGLGDTAMYLCATRGPAYNEQFFGPGTRLTVL.

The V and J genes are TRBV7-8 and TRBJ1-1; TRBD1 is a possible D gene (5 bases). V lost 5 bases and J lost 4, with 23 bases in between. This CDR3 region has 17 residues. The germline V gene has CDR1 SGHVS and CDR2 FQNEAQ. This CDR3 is CASSGQFAGRGVTEAFF. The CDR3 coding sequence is TGTGCCAGCAGCGGCCAGTTTGCGGGGAGGGGTGTCACTGAAGCTTTCTTT.

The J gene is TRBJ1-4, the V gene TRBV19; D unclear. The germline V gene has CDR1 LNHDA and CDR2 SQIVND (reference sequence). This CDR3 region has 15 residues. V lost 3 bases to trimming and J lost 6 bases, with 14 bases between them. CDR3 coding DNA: TGTGCCAGTAGTATGGTCGTTTTCGGGGATGAAAAACTGTTTTTT. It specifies CASSMVVFGDEKLFF.

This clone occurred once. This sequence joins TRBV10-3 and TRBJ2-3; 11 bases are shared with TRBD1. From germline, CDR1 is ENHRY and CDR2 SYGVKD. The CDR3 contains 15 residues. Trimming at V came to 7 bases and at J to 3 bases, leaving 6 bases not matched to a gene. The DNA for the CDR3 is TGTGCCATCACTCCCGGGACAGGGGGAACAGATACGCAGTATTTT. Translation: CAITPGTGGTDTQYF.

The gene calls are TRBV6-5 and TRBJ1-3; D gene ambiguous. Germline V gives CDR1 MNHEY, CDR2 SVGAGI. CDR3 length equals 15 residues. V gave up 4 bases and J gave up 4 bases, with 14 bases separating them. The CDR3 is CASSSQRSSGNTIYF. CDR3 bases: TGTGCCAGCAGTTCGCAGCGGTCCTCAGGAAACACCATATATTTT.

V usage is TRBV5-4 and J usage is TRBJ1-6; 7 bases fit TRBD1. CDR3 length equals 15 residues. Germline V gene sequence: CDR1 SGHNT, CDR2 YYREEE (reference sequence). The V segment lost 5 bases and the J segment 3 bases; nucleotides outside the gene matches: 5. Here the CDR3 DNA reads TGTGCCAGCAGTTTTCAGGGGGTCTATAATTCACCCCTCCACTTT. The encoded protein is CASSFQGVYNSPLHF. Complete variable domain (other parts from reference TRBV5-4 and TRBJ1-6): ETGVTQSPTHLIKTRGQQVTLRCSSQSGHNTVSWYQQALGQGPQFIFQYYREEENGRGNFPPRFSGLQFPNYSSELNVNALELDDSALYLCASSFQGVYNSPLHFGNGTRLTVT.

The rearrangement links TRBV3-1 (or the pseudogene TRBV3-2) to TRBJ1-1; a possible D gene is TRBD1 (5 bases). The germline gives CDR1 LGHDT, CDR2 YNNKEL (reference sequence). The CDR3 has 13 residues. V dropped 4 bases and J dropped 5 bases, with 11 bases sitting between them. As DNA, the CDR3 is TGTGCCAGCAGCCCCCCTCGGGGGACTGAAGCTTTCTTT. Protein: CASSPPRGTEAFF.

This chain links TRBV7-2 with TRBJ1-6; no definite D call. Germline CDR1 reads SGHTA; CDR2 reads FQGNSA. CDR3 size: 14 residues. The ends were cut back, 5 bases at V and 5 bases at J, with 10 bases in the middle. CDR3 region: CASSPGIHNSPLHF. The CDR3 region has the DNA TGTGCCAGCAGCCCGGGGATCCATAATTCACCCCTCCACTTT. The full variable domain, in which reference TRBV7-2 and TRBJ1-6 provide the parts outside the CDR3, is GAGVSQSPSNKVTEKGKDVELRCDPISGHTALYWYRQSLGQGLEFLIYFQGNSAPDKSGLPSDRFSAERTGGSVSTLTIQRTQQEDSAVYLCASSPGIHNSPLHFGNGTRLTVT.

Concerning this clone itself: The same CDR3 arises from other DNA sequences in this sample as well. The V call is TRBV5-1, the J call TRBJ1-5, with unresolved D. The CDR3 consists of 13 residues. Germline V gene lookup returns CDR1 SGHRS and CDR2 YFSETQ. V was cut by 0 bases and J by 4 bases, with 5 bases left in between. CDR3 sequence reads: CASSLAGNQPQHF. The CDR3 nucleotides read TGCGCCAGCAGCTTGGCGGGGAATCAGCCCCAGCATTTT.

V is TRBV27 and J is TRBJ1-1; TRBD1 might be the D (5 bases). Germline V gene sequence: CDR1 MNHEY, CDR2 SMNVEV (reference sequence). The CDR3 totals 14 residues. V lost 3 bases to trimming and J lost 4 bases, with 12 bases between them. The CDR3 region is CASSFGGYGTEAFF. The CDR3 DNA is TGTGCCAGCAGTTTCGGGGGATATGGCACTGAAGCTTTCTTT.

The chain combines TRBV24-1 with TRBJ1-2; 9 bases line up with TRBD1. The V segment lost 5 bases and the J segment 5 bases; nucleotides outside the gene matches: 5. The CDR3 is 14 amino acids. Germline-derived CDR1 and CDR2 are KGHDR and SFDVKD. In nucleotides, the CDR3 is TGTGCCACCAGTGGTTCCGGGACAGGGTATGGCTACACCTTC. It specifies CATSGSGTGYGYTF.

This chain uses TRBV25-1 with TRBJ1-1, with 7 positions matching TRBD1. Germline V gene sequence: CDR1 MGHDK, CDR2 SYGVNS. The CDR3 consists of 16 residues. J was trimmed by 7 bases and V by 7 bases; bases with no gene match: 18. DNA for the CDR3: TGTGCCAGCACTCGACTGGGGGCTAATAACAGGGGTGAAGCTTTCTTT. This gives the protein CASTRLGANNRGEAFF.

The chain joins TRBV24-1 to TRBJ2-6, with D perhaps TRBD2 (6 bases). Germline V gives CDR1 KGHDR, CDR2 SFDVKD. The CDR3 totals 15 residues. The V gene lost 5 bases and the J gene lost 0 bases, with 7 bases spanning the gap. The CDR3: CATSVGGSGANVLTF. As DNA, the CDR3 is TGTGCCACCAGTGTGGGAGGCTCTGGGGCCAACGTCCTGACTTTC.

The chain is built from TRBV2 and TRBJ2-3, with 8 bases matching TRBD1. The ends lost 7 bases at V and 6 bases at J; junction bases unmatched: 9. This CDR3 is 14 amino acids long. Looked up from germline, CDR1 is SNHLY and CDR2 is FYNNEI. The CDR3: CASKAGQAFDTQYF. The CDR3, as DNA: TGTGCCAGCAAGGCGGGACAGGCCTTTGATACGCAGTATTTT.